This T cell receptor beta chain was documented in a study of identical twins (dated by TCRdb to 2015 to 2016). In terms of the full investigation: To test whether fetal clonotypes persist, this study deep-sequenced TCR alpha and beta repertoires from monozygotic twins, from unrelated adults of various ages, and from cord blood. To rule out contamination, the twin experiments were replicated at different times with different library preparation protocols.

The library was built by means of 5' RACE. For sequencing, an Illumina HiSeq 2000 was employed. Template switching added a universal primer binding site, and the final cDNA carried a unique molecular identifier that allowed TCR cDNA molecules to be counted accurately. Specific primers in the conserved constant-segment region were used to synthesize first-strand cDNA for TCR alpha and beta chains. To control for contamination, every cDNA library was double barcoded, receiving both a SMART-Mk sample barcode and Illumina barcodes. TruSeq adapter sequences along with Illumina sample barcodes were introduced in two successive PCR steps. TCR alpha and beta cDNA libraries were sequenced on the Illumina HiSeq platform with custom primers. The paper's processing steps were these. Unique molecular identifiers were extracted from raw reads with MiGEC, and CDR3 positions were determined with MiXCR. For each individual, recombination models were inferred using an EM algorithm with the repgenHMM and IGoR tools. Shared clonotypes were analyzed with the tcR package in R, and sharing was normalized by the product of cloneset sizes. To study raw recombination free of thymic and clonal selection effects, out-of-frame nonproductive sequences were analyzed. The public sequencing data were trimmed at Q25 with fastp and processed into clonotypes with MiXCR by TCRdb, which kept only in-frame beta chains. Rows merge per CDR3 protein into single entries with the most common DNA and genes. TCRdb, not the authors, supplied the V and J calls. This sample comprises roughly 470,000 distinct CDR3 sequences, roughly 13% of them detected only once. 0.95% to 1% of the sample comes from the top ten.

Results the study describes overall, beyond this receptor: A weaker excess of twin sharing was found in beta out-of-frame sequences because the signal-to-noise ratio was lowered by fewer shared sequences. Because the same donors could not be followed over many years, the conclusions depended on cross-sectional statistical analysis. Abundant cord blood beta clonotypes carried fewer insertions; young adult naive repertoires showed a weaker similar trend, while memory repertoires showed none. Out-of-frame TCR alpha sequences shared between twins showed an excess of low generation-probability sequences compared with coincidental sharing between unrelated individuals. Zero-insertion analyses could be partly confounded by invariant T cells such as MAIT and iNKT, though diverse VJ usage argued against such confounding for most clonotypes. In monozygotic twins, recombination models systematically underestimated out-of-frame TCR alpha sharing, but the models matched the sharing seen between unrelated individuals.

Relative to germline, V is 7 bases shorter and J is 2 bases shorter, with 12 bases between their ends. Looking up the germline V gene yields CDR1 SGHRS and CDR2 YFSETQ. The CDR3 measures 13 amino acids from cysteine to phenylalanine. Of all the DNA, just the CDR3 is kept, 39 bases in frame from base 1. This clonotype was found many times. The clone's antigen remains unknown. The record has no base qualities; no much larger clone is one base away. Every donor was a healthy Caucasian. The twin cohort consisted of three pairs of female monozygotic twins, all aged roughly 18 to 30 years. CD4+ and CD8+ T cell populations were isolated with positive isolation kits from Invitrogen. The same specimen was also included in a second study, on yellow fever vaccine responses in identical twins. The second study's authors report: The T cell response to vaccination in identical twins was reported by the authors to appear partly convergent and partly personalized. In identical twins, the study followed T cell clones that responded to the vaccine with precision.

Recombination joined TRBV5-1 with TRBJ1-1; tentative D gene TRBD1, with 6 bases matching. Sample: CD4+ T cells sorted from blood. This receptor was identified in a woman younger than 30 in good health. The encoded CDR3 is CASETGTNTEAFF. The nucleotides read TGCGCCAGCGAGACCGGGACAAACACTGAAGCTTTCTTT.